This record looks at one TCR beta chain sequence and its context. The CDR3 extends over 15 amino acids. CDR1 is MDHEN and CDR2 is SYDVKM in the germline V gene. Losses at the gene ends were 6 bases for V and 7 bases for J; bases not matched to a gene: 7. The data were obtained in a study of beta chain features in type 1 diabetes. Reverse transcription of all isolated RNA meant that expressed TCRB transcripts were sequenced. Only in-frame clones appear in the TCRdb table, and some are missing; sequencing was by immunoSEQ multiplex PCR. The sample has approximately 300,000 clones, 11% seen once. The chain links TRBV28 to TRBJ1-5, with TRBD1 matching over 12 bases. The sample consisted of naive CD4+ T cells from blood. The receptor's source is a woman between 25 and 40 years old in good health. CDR3 DNA: TGTGCCAGCAGACCCGGGACAGGGGGCCTACAGCCCCAGCATTTT. Its protein is CASRPGTGGLQPQHF.